Following are 9 T cell receptor beta chains from one sample sequenced in a study of T-cell reconstitution after alpha-beta-depleted transplantation in children. Unique molecular identifiers were built into the TCRbeta library. MiXCR was run by TCRdb on the PCR reads, yielding one entry per CDR3 protein. The sample has about 580,000 distinct CDR3 sequences, about 23% seen once; the top ten hold around 14%. Sample: PBMCs, mostly from graft donor cells, taken 360 days after TCRalphabeta/CD19-depleted stem cell transplant. The receptors come from a boy under three years old who had a stem cell transplant for acute myeloid leukemia, so the T cells may come from the graft donor.

This clonotype occurred a few times. DNA of the CDR3: TGTGCCAGCAGCTGGGACAGGGGGCAAGATACGCAGTATTTT. Its protein product is CASSWDRGQDTQYF. This sequence joins TRBV11-2 and TRBJ2-3; 12 nucleotides line up with TRBD1. The junction had 1 base not matched to a gene; V was cut back by 4 bases and J by 5 bases. The CDR3 contains 14 residues. The germline V gene has CDR1 SGHAT and CDR2 FQNNGV. The full variable domain, its missing parts supplied by reference TRBV11-2 and TRBJ2-3, is EAGVAQSPRYKIIEKRQSVAFWCNPISGHATLYWYQQILGQGPKLLIQFQNNGVVDDSQLPKDRFSAERLKGVDSTLKIQPAKLEDSAVYLCASSWDRGQDTQYFGPGTRLTVL.

V gene TRBV20-1 combines with J gene TRBJ1-2; D possibly corresponds to TRBD1 (5 bases). Germline V lookup: CDR1 DFQATT, CDR2 SNEGSKA (reference sequence). The CDR3 is 12 residues long. The V gene lost 6 bases and the J gene lost 3 bases, with 11 bases spanning the gap. Here the CDR3 DNA reads TGCAGTGCGCCAAAGGGGCACTATGGCTACACCTTC. Encoded protein: CSAPKGHYGYTF.

This clonotype was seen more than once but under ten times. The junction departs from germline at one end; a sequencing error may be responsible. This rearrangement joins TRBV7-9 to TRBJ2-1; 9 bases line up with TRBD2. This CDR3 is 17 amino acids long. Germline assignment: CDR1 SEHNR and CDR2 FQNEAQ (reference sequence). This chain's CDR3 is CASSLGELAGTGNEQFF. CDR3 in DNA: TGTGCCAGCAGTTTAGGGGAGCTAGCGGGGACCGGCAATGAGCAGTTCTTC.

The rearrangement joins TRBV29-1 to TRBJ2-5, with D possibly TRBD1 on 7 matching bases. Trimming took off 5 bases at V and 8 bases at J, with 12 bases between the two ends. This CDR3 has 11 residues. Germline V CDR1 and CDR2: SQVTM, ANQGSEA. Here the CDR3 reads CSVPQGGTQYF. In DNA, the CDR3 is TGCAGCGTTCCCCAGGGGGGAACCCAGTACTTC.

The chain is built from TRBV20-1 and TRBJ1-5, with D perhaps TRBD1 (5 bases). V was trimmed by 2 bases and J by 4 bases, leaving 12 bases between them. CDR1 is DFQATT and CDR2 is SNEGSKA in the germline V gene (reference sequence). This CDR3 spans 14 amino acids. The CDR3 loop reads CSARRQMKNQPQHF. CDR3 DNA: TGCAGTGCTAGACGACAGATGAAGAATCAGCCCCAGCATTTT.

This chain uses TRBV19 with TRBJ1-4; weak D call: TRBD1 (5 bases). Between the trimmed V and J ends, which lost 5 bases and 3 bases, there was a span of 13 bases. Germline CDR1 is LNHDA and CDR2 is SQIVND (reference sequence). The CDR3 contains 15 residues. The CDR3 DNA is TGTGCCAGTAGTGCAGGGCGAAGAGCTAATGAAAAACTGTTTTTT. Encoded protein: CASSAGRRANEKLFF.

Many counts were recorded for this clonotype. The rearrangement links TRBV19 to TRBJ2-1; 7 nucleotides align to TRBD1. V shed 0 bases and J 3 bases; nucleotides not matched to a gene: 5. From germline, CDR1 is LNHDA and CDR2 SQIVND (reference sequence). This CDR3 is 16 amino acids long. The CDR3 DNA reads TGTGCCAGTAGTATAGATCAGGGGGTCAGCTACAATGAGCAGTTCTTC. It encodes CASSIDQGVSYNEQFF.

The chain combines TRBV11-1 with TRBJ2-1, with 9 bases identical to TRBD1. In germline, CDR1 is SGHAT, CDR2 FQDESV (reference sequence). J was trimmed by 6 bases and V by 5 bases; bases with no gene match: 8. The CDR3 totals 15 residues. The CDR3 sequence: CASSVPGQGRNEQFF. The DNA of the CDR3 is TGTGCCAGCAGCGTACCGGGACAGGGTCGCAATGAGCAGTTCTTC.

The chain joins TRBV2 to TRBJ2-7, with 7 bases that match TRBD1. The CDR3 sequence is 14 residues long. The V and J ends lost 6 bases and 3 bases, in that order; junction bases with no gene match: 8. Germline assignment: CDR1 SNHLY and CDR2 FYNNEI. The DNA for the CDR3 is TGTGCCAGCAGCCTGACAGGGTCGGGCTACGAGCAGTACTTC. This codes for CASSLTGSGYEQYF.